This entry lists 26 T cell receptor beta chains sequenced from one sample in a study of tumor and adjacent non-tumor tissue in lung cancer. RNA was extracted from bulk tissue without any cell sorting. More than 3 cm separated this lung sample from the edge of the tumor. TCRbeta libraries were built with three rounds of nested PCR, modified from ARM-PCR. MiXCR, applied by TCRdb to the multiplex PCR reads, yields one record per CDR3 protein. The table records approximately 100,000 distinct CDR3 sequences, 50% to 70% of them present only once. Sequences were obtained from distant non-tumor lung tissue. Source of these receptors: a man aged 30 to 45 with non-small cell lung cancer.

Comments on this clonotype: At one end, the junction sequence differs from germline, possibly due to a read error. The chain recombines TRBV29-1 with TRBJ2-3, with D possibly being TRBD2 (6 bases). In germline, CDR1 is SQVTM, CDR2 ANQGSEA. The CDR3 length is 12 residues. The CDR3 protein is CSVVTSADAQYF. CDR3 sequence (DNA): TGCAGCGTTGTGACTAGTGCAGATGCGCAGTATTTT.

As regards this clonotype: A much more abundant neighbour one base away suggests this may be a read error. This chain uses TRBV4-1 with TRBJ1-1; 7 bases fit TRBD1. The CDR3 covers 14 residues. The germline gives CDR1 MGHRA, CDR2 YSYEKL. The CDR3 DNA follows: TGCGCCGGCAGCCGGTCGGGACAGACCACTGAAGCTTTCTTT. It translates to CAGSRSGQTTEAFF.

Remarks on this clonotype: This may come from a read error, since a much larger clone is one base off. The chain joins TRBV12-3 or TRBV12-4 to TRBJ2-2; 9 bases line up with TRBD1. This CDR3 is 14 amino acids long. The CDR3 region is CASSLRPGQGLLLF. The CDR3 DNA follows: TGTGCCAGCAGTCTGCGTCCGGGACAGGGCCTGCTGTTGTTT.

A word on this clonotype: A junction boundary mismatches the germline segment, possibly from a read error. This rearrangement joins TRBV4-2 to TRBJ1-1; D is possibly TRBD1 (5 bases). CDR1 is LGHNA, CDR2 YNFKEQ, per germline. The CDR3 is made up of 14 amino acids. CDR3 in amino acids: CARSPRQGNTEAFF. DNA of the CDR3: TGTGCCAGAAGCCCCAGGCAGGGGAACACTGAAGCTTTCTTT.

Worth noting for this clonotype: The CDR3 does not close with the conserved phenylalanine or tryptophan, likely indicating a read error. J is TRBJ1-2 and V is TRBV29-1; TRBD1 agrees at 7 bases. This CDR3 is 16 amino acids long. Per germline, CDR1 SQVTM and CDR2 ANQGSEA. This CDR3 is CNVEVVEGRGDYDYTL. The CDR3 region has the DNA TGCAACGTTGAGGTGGTTGAAGGCAGGGGGGACTATGACTACACCTTG.

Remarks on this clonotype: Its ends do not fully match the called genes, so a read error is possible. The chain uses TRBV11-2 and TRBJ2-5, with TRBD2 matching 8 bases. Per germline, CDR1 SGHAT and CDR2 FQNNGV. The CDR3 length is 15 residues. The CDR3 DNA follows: TGTGTCAGCAGCCCCGTCGCGGGGGGCCGAGAGACCCAGTACTTC. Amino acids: CVSSPVAGGRETQYF.

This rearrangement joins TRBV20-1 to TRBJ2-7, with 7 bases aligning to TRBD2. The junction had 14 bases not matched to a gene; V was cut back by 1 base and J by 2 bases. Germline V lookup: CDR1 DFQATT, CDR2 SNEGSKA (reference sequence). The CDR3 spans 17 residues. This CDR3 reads CSARVRGAGSPTYEQYF. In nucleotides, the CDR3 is TGCAGTGCTAGAGTAAGGGGAGCGGGGAGCCCAACCTACGAGCAGTACTTC.

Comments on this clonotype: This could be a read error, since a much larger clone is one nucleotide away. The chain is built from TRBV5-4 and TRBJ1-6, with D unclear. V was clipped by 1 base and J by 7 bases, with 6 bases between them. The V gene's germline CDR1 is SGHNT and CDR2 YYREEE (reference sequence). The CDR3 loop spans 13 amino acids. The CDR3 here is CASSLIGNSPLHF. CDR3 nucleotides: TGTGCCAGCAGCTTGATAGGGAATTCACCCCTCCACTTT.

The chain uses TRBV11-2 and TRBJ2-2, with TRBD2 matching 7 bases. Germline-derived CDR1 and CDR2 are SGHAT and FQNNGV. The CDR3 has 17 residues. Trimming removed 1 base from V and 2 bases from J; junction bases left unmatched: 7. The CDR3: CASSLGALAENTGELFF. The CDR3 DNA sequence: TGTGCCAGCAGCTTAGGGGCGCTAGCGGAAAACACCGGGGAGCTGTTTTTT.

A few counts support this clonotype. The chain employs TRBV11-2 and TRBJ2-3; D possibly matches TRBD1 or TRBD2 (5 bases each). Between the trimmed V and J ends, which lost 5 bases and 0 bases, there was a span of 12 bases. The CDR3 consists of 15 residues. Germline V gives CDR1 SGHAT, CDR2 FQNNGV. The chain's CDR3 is CASSARGLSTDTQYF. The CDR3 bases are TGTGCCAGCAGCGCCCGGGGCTTAAGCACAGATACGCAGTATTTT.

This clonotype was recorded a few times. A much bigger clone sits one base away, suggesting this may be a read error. Written as DNA, the CDR3 is TGTGCCAGCAGACTAGGGGGCGGAGATGAAAAACTGGTTTTT. This sequence encodes CASRLGGGDEKLVF. The V and J genes are TRBV6-5 and TRBJ1-4, with 7 bases that match TRBD1. CDR3 size: 14 residues. From germline, CDR1 is MNHEY and CDR2 SVGAGI.

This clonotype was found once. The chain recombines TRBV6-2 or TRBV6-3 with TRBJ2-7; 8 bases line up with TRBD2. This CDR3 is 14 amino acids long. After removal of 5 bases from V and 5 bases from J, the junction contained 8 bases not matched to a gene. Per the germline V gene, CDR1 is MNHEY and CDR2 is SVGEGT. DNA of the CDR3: TGTGCCAGCAGTCCCCAGCGGGGGAATAACGAGCAGTACTTC. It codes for CASSPQRGNNEQYF.

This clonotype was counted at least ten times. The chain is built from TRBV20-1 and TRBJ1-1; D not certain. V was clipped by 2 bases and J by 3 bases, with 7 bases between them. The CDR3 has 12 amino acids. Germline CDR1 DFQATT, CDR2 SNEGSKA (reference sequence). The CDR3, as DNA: TGCAGTGCTAGACCCGGGGACACTGAAGCTTTCTTT. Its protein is CSARPGDTEAFF.

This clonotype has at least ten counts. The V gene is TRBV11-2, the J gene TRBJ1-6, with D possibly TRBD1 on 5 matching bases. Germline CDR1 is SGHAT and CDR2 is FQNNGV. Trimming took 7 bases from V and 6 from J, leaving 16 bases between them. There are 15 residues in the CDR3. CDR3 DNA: TGTGCCAGCACCCAAGGGGTGATCAGTAATTCACCCCTCCACTTT. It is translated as CASTQGVISNSPLHF.

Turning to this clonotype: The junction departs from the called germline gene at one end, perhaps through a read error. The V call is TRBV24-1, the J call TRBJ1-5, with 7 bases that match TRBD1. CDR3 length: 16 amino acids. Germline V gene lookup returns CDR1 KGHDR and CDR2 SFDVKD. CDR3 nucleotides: TGTGTCACCGAATTCCCGGGACAGACATACAATCAGCCCCAGCATTTC. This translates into CVTEFPGQTYNQPQHF.

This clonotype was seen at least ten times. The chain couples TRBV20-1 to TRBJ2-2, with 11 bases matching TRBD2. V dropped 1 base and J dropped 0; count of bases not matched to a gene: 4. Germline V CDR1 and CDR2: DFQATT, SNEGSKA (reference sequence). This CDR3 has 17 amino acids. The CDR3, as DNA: TGCAGTGCTAGAGCGGCTAGCGGGAGGTCGAACACCGGGGAGCTGTTTTTT. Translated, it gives CSARAASGRSNTGELFF.

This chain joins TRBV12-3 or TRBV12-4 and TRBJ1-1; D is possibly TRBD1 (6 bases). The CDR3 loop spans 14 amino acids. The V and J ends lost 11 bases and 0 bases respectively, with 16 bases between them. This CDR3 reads CACKKDRLNTEAFF. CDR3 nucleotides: TGTGCCTGTAAAAAGGACAGATTGAACACTGAAGCTTTCTTT.

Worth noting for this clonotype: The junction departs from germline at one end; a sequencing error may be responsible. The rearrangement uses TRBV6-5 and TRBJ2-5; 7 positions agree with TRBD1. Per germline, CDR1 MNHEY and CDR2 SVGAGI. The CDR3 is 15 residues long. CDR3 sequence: CDSSDPQTGRETQYF. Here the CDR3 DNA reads TGTGACAGCAGTGACCCCCAGACAGGGCGAGAGACCCAGTACTTC.

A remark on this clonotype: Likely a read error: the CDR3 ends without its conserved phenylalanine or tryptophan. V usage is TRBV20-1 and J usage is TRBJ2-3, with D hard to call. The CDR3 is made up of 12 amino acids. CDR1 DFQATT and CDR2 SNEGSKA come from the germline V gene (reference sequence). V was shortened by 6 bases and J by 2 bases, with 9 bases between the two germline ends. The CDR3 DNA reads TGCAGTGCCCCCCCTAACACAGATACGCAGTATTCT. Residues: CSAPPNTDTQYS.

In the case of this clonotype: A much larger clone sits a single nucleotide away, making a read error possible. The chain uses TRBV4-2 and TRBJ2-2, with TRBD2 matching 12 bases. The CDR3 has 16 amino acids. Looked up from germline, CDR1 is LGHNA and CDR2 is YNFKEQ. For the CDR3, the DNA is TGTGCCAGCAGCCGCCTAGCGGGGGGGCGGGCCGGGGAGCTGATTTTT. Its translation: CASSRLAGGRAGELIF.

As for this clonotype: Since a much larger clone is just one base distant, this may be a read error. DNA of the CDR3: TGTGCCATCAGTGCAGGAGACTCGTACTATGGCTACACCTTC. It translates to CAISAGDSYYGYTF. This chain links TRBV10-3 with TRBJ1-2; D is unclear. Germline CDR1 ENHRY, CDR2 SYGVKD. V was pared by 4 bases and J by 3 bases, with 12 bases between. This CDR3 has 14 residues.

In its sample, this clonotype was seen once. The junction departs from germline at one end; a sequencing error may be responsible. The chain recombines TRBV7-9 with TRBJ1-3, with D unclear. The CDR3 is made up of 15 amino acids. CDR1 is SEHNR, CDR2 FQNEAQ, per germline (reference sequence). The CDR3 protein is CAGSFDGLSGNIIYF. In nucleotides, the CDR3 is TGTGCCGGCAGCTTCGACGGACTCTCTGGAAACATCATATATTTT.

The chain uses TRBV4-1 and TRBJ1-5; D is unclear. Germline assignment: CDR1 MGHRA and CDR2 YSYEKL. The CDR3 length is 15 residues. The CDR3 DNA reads TGCTCCAACAGCCAAGATGGGCTTAGCAATCAGCCCCAGCATTTT. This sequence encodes CSNSQDGLSNQPQHF.

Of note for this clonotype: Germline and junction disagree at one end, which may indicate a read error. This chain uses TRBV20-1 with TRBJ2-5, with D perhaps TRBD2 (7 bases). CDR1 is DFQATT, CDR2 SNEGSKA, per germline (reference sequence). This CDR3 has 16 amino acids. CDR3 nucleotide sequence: TGCAGTGCTAGACTATCCCGGGGGGCGGATGCGGAGACCAAGTACTTC. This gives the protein CSARLSRGADAETKYF.

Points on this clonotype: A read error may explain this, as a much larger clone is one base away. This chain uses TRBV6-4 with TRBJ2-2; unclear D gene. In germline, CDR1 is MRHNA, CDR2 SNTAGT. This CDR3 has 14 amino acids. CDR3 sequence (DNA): TGTGCCAGCAGTGACTCGACTGACACCGAGGAGCTGTTTTTT. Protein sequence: CASSDSTDTEELFF.

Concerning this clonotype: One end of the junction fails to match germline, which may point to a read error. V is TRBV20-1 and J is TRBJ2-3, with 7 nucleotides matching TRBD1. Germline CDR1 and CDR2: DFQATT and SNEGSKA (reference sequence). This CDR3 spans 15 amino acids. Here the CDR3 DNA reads TGCAGTGTTAGAAACCCAGGGGGTCTATCAGATACGCAGTATTTT. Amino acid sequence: CSVRNPGGLSDTQYF.